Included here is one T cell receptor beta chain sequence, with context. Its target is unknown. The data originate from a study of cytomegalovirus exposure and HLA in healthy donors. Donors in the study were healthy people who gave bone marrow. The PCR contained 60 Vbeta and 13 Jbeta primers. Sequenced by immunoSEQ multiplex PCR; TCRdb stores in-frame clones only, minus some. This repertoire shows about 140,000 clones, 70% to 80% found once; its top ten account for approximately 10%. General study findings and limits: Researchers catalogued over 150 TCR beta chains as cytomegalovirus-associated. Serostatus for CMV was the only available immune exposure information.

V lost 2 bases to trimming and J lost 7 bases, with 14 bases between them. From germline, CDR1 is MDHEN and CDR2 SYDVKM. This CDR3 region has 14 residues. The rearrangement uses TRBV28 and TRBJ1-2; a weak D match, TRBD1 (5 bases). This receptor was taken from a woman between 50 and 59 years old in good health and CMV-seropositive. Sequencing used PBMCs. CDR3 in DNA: TGTGCCAGCAGTTTAGACGGGAGCAGGGTTGGCTACACCTTC. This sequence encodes CASSLDGSRVGYTF.